Reported below is one T cell receptor (beta chain). Antigen specificity is unknown. The sample is drawn from a study of memory CD4+ T cells and cytomegalovirus serostatus. General study findings and limits: Each of approximately 73 CMV-associated TCRbeta sequences occurred in one to five individuals.

The CDR3 runs to 12 residues. The V gene end was trimmed by 6 bases and the J gene end by 6 bases; junction bases not matched to a gene: 5. Germline loops: CDR1 MDHEN, CDR2 SYDVKM. Single viable CD3+CD4+CD8-CD45RO+ cells were sorted as the memory CD4+ T cells. The assay was immunoSEQ multiplex PCR, and TCRdb's table has in-frame clones only and misses some. This sample has about 58,000 clones, with roughly 85% found just once. The receptor was isolated from an adult in good health and CMV-seronegative. Some clones in this sample may be carry-over from other donors' samples. The V call is TRBV28, the J call TRBJ2-7; 7 bases are a match to TRBD1. Sequenced input: memory CD4+ T cells from blood. CDR3 residues: CASRQTGFEQYF. CDR3 coding DNA: TGTGCCAGCAGACAGACAGGGTTCGAGCAGTACTTC.